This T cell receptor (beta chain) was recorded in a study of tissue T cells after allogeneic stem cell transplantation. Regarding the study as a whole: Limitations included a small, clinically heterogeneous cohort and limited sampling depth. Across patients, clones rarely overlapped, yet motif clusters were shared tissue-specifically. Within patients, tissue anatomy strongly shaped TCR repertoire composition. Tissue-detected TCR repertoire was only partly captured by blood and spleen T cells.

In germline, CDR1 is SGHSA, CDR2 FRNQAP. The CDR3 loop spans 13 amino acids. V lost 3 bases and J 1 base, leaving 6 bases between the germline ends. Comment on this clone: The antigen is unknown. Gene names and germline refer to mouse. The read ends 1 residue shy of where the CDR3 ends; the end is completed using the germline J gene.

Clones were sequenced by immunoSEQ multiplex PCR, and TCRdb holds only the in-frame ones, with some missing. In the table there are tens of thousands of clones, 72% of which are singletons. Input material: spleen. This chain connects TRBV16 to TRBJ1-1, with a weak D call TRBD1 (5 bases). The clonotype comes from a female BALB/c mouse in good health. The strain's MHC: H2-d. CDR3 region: CASSLGQNTEVFF. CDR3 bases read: TGTGCAAGCAGCTTGGGGCAAAACACAGAAGTCTTC.